The sequence of this T cell receptor beta chain was determined in a study of post-analysis software for immune sequencing data. Regarding the study as a whole: Patients carried roughly five TRBV segments more frequently than controls did, and TRBV5-6, TRBV5-1 and TRBV20-1 were among them.

cDNA libraries of TCR beta carried unique molecular identifiers. MiXCR was run by TCRdb on the PCR reads, yielding one entry per CDR3 protein. The repertoire holds fewer than 850,000 distinct CDR3 sequences, with approximately 30% as singletons. V shed 7 bases and J 7 bases; nucleotides not matched to a gene: 12. This CDR3 region has 13 residues. CDR1 DFQATT and CDR2 SNEGSKA come from the germline V gene (reference sequence). In this sample, this clonotype turned up a few times. Its antigen is currently unknown. Sequencing input: blood. V is TRBV20-1 and J is TRBJ2-7; 8 bases align to TRBD1. The TCR originated in a girl aged 10-17 years with multiple sclerosis. The CDR3 coding sequence is TGCAGTGTTAGCGTCGGACAGGGATGGGAGCAGTACTTC. It specifies CSVSVGQGWEQYF.